This T cell receptor beta chain was captured in a study of blood T cell repertoires in COVID-19. Study overall: There were acute and convalescent COVID-19 samples, and they came from the United States, Italy and Spain. From T cells, B-cell-depleted T cells, or PBMCs came the material, which was cDNA or gDNA.

V gave up 5 bases and J gave up 6 bases, with 11 bases separating them. Germline V gives CDR1 SEHNR, CDR2 FQNEAQ (reference sequence). The CDR3 is 12 amino acids. This clone was observed at least ten times. The sample contains more than one DNA sequence encoding this CDR3. In the authors' workflow: Amplification with reference gene primers provided the estimates of nucleated cell counts. Using immunoSEQ multiplex PCR, the repertoire was profiled, and TCRdb retains in-frame clones only, with some absent. The V and J calls and the clone size are those of that table, but D and trimming were determined from the DNA. The sample records roughly 190,000 clones, about 80% being singletons.

This sequence originates from a woman between 45 and 65 years old with active or convalescent COVID-19. The sample consisted of peripheral blood. V usage is TRBV7-9 and J usage is TRBJ2-7, with TRBD1 as a possible D gene (6 bases). The chain's CDR3 is CASSSRGGEQYF. The DNA for the CDR3 is TGTGCCAGCAGCAGCAGAGGGGGCGAGCAGTACTTC. Filled out from reference TRBV7-9 and TRBJ2-7, the complete variable domain reads DTGVSQNPRHKITKRGQNVTFRCDPISEHNRLYWYRQTLGQGPEFLTYFQNEAQLEKSRLLSDRFSAERPKGSFSTLEIQRTEQGDSAMYLCASSSRGGEQYFGPGTRLTVT.